The T cell receptor (beta chain) described here comes from a study of preoperative IRX-2 immunotherapy in early breast cancer. V gave up 1 base and J gave up 3 bases, with 6 bases separating them. The CDR3 length is 13 residues. Germline lookup yields CDR1 LNHDA and CDR2 SQIVND (reference sequence). The table came from immunoSEQ multiplex PCR; TCRdb's copy has only in-frame clones and leaves some out. The sample includes 90,000 to 100,000 clones, about nine tenths seen only once; the top ten take 2% to 2.5%. Described treatment: preoperative locoregional IRX-2 cytokine immunotherapy. Samples came from a phase Ib trial of preoperative locoregional IRX-2 cytokine immunotherapy.

The origin of this receptor is a human donor with breast cancer. The rearrangement uses TRBV19 and TRBJ1-1; D gene ambiguous. The sample was tumor tissue, taken after IRX-2 immunotherapy. CDR3 in amino acids: CASSIARHTEAFF. The CDR3 DNA follows: TGTGCCAGTAGTATAGCCAGGCACACTGAAGCTTTCTTT.